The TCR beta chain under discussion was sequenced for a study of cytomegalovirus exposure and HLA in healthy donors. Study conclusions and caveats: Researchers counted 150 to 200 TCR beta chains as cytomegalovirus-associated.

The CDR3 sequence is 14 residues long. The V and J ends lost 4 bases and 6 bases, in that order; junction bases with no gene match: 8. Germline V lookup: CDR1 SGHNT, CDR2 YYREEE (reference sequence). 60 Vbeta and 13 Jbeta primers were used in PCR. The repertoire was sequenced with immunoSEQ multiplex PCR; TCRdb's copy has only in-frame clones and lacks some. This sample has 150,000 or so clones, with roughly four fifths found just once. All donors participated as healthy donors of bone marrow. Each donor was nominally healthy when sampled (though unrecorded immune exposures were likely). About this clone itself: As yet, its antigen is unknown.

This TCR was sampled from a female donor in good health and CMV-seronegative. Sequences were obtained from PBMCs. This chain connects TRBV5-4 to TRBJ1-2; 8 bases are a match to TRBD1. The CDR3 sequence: CASSVRQGRDGYTF. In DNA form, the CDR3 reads TGTGCCAGCAGCGTACGACAGGGGAGGGATGGCTACACCTTC.